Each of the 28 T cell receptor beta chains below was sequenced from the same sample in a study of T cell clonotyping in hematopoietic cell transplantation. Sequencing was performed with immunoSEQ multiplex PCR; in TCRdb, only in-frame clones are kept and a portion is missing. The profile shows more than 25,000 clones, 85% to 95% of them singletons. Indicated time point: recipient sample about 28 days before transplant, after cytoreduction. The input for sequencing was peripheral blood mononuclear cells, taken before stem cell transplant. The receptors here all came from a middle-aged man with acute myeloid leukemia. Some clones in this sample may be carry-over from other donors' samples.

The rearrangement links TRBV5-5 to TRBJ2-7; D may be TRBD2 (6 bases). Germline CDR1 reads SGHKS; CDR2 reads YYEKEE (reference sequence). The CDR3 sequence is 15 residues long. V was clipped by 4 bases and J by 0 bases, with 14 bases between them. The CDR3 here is CASSRGLLSSYEQYF. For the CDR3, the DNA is TGTGCCAGCAGCCGGGGACTGTTGAGCTCCTACGAGCAGTACTTC.

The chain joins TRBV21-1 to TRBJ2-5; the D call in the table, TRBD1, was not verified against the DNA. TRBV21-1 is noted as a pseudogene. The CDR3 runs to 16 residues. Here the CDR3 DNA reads TGTGCCAGCAGCTCCACACCGGACAGCCTCGGGGAGACCCAGTACTTC. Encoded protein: CASSSTPDSLGETQYF.

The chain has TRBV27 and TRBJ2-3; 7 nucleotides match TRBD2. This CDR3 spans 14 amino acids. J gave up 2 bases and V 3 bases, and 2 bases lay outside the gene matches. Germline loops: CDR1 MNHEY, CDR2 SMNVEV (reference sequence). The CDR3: CASSFAGVTDTQYF. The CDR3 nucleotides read TGTGCCAGCAGTTTCGCGGGAGTCACAGATACGCAGTATTTT.

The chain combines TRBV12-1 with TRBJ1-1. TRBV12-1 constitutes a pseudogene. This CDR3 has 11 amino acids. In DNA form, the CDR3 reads TGTGCCAGCACCATGCCACGTGAAGCTTTCTTT. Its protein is CASTMPREAFF.

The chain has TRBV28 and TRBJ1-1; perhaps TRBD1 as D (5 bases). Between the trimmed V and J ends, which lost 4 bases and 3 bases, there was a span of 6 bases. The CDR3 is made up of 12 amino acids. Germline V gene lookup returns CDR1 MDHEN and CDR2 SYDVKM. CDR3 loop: CASSSGHTEAFF. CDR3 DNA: TGTGCCAGCAGTTCAGGGCACACTGAAGCTTTCTTT.

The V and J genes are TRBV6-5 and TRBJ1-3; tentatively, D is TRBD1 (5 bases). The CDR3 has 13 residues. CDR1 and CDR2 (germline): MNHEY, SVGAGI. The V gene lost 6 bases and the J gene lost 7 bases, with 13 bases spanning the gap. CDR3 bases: TGTGCCAGCAGCCGGGGACGAGGGAACACCATATATTTT. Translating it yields CASSRGRGNTIYF.

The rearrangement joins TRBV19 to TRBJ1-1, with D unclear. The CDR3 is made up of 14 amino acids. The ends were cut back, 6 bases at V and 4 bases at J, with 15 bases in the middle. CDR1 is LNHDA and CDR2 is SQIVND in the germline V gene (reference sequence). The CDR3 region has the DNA TGTGCCAGTAGCGCCCGACAATGGGTCACTGAAGCTTTCTTT. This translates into CASSARQWVTEAFF.

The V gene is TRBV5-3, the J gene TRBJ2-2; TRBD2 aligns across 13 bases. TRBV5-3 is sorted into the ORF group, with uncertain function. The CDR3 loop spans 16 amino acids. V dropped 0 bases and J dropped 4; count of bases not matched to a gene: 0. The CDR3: CARSLGLAGGTGELFF. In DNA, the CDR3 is TGTGCCAGAAGCTTGGGACTAGCGGGAGGCACCGGGGAGCTGTTTTTT.

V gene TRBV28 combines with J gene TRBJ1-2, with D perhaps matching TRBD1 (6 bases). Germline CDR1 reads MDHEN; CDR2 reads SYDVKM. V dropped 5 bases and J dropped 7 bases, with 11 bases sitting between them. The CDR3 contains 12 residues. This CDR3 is CASSAGDAGYTF. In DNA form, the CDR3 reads TGTGCCAGCAGTGCAGGGGACGCTGGCTACACCTTC.

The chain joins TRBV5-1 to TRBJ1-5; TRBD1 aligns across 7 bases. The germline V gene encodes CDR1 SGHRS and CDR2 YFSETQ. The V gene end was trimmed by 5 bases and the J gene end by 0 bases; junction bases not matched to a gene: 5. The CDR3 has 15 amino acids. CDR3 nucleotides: TGCGCCAGCAGTCCGACAGGGAATAGCAATCAGCCCCAGCATTTT. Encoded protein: CASSPTGNSNQPQHF.

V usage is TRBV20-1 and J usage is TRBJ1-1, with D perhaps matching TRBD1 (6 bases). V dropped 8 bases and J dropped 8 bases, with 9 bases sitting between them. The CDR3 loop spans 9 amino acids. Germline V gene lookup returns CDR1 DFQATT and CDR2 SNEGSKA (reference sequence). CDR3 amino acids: CSTGTEAFF. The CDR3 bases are TGCAGTACCGGGACAGAAGCTTTCTTT.

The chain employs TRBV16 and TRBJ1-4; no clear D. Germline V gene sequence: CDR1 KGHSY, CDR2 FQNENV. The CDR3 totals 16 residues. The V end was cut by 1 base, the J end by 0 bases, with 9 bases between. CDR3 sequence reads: CASSQWVRSTNEKLFF. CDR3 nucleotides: TGTGCCAGCAGCCAATGGGTCAGATCAACTAATGAAAAACTGTTTTTT. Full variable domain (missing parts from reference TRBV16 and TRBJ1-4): GEEVAQTPKHLVRGEGQKAKLYCAPIKGHSYVFWYQQVLKNEFKFLISFQNENVFDETGMPKERFSAKCLPNSPCSLEIQATKLEDSAVYFCASSQWVRSTNEKLFFGSGTQLSVL.

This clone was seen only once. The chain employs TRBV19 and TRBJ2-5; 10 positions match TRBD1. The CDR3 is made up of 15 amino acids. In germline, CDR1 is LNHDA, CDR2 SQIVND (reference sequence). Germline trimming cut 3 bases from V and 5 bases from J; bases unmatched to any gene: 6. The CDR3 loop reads CASSIGDRGLETQYF. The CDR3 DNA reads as TGTGCCAGTAGTATCGGGGACAGGGGCTTGGAGACCCAGTACTTC.

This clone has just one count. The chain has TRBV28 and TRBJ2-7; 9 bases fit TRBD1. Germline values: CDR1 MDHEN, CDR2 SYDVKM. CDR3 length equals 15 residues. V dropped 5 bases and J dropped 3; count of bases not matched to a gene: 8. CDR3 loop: CASSAPGQGDYEQYF. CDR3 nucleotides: TGTGCCAGCAGTGCGCCGGGACAGGGCGACTACGAGCAGTACTTC. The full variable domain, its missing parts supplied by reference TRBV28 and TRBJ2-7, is DVKVTQSSRYLVKRTGEKVFLECVQDMDHENMFWYRQDPGLGLRLIYFSYDVKMKEKGDIPEGYSVSREKKERFSLILESASTNQTSMYLCASSAPGQGDYEQYFGPGTRLTVT.

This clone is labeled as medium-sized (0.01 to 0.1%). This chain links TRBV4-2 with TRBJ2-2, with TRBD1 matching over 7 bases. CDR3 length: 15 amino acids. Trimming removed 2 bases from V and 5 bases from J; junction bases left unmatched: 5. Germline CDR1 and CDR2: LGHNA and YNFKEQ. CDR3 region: CASSQSTGHTGELFF. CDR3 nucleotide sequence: TGTGCCAGCAGCCAATCGACAGGGCATACCGGGGAGCTGTTTTTT.

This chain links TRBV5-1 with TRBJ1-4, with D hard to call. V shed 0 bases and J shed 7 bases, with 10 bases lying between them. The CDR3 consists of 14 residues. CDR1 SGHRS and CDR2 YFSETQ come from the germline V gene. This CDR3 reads CASSLAGPPEKLFF. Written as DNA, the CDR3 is TGCGCCAGCAGCTTGGCCGGGCCCCCTGAAAAACTGTTTTTT.

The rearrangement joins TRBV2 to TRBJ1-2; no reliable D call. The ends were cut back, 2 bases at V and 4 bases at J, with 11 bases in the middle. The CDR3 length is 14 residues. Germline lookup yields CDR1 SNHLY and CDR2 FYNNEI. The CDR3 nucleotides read TGTGCCAGCAGTGAAAGGGCGGGAGTCTATGGCTACACCTTC. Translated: CASSERAGVYGYTF.

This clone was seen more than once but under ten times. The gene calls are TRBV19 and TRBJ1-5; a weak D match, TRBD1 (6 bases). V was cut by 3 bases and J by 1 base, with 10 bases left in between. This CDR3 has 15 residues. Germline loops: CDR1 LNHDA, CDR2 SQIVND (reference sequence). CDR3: CASSIWGTSNQPQHF. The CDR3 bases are TGTGCCAGTAGTATCTGGGGGACAAGCAATCAGCCCCAGCATTTT.

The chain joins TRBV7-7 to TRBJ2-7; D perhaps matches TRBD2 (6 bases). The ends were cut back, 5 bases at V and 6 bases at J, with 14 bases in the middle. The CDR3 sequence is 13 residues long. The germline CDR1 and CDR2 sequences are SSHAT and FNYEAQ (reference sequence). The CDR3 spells CASSASTRGEQYF. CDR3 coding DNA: TGTGCCAGCAGCGCCTCGACTAGGGGCGAGCAGTACTTC.

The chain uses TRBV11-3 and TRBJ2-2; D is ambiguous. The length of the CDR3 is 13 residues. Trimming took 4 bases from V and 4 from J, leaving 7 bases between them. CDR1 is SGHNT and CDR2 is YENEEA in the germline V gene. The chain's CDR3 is CASSSTRTGELFF. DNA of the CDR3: TGTGCCAGCAGCTCAACACGCACCGGGGAGCTGTTTTTT.

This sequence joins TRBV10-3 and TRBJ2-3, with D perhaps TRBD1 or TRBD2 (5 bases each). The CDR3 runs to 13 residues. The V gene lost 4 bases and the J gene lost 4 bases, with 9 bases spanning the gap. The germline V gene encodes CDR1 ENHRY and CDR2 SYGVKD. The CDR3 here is CAISARDPDTQYF. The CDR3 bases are TGTGCCATCAGTGCCCGGGACCCAGATACGCAGTATTTT.

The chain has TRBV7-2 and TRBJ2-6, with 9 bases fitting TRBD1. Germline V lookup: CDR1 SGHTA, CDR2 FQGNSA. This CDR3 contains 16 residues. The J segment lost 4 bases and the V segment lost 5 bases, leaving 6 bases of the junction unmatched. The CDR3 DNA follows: TGTGCCAGCAGCCCACAGGGGGCGGGCGGGGCCAACGTCCTGACTTTC. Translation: CASSPQGAGGANVLTF.

CDR3 amino acids: CASSLHHTSSGNTIYF. CDR3 bases: TGTGCCAGCAGCTTACATCACACCTCCTCTGGAAACACCATATATTTT. The V gene is TRBV7-2, the J gene TRBJ1-3; D call uncertain. Germline assignment: CDR1 SGHTA and CDR2 FQGNSA. This CDR3 region has 16 residues. V was clipped by 2 bases and J by 0 bases, with 11 bases between them.

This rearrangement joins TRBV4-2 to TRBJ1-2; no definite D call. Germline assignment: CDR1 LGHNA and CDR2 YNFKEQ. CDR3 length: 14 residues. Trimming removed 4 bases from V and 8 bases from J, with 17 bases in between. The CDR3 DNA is TGTGCCAGCAGCCTTCCGACGGAATTGTTCGGCTACACCTTC. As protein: CASSLPTELFGYTF.

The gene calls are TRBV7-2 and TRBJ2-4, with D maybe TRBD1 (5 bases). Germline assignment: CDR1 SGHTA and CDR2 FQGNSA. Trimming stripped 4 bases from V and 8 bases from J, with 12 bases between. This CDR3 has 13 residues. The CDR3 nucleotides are TGTGCCAGCAGCTCTCGGACAAGGGACATTCAGTACTTC. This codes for CASSSRTRDIQYF.

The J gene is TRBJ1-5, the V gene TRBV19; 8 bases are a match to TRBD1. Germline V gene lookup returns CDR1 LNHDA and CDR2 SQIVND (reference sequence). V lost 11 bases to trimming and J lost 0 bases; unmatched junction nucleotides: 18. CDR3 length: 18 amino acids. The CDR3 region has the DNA TGTGCCTGTATCCGGGACAGGACACCGAAGGATAGCAATCAGCCCCAGCATTTT. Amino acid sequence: CACIRDRTPKDSNQPQHF.

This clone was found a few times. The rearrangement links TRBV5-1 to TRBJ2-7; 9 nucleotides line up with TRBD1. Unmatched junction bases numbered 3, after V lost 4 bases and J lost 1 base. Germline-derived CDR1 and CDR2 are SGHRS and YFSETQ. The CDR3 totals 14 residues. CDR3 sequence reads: CASSAGTGSYEQYF. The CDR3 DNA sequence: TGCGCCAGCAGCGCGGGGACAGGGTCCTACGAGCAGTACTTC. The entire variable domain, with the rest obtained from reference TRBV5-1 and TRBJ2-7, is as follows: KAGVTQTPRYLIKTRGQQVTLSCSPISGHRSVSWYQQTPGQGLQFLFEYFSETQRNKGNFPGRFSGRQFSNSRSEMNVSTLELGDSALYLCASSAGTGSYEQYFGPGTRLTVT.

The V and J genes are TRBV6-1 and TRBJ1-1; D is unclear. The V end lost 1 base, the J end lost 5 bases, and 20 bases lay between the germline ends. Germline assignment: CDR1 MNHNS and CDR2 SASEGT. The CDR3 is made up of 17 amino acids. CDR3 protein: CASSEDPVSTRGTEAFF. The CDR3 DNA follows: TGTGCCAGCAGTGAAGATCCGGTCTCGACCCGTGGGACTGAAGCTTTCTTT.